There are many counts of the clone carrying this T cell receptor (beta chain). Antigen unknown. This may stem from a read error, because a much larger clone lies one nucleotide away. The entry originates in a study of neurological immune-mediated disorders. Study findings and constraints: Expanded clones shared no identical CDR3 amino acid sequences across subjects, which suggested private TCR-beta repertoires in all groups. The authors found no clinical or MRI feature associated with the multiple sclerosis repertoire cluster.

Where libraries were unsorted, they were derived from 2 million PBMCs stored at -80 degrees C. TCRdb passed the 5' RACE reads through MiXCR, listing each CDR3 protein once. This sample has 45,000 to 65,000 distinct CDR3 sequences, with roughly 4.3% found just once. This CDR3 region has 15 residues. Germline V lookup: CDR1 MDHEN, CDR2 SYDVKM. V gene TRBV28 combines with J gene TRBJ1-3; D remains ambiguous. This receptor was taken from a man in his forties or fifties with multiple sclerosis. Sequencing was done on a sample of PBMCs. Here the CDR3 reads CASSFQVSSGKTIYF. The CDR3 DNA follows: TGTGCCAGCAGTTTTCAGGTGTCATCTGGAAAAACCATATATTTT. The whole variable domain, remainder taken from reference TRBV28 and TRBJ1-3, is DVKVTQSSRYLVKRTGEKVFLECVQDMDHENMFWYRQDPGLGLRLIYFSYDVKMKEKGDIPEGYSVSREKKERFSLILESASTNQTSMYLCASSFQVSSGKTIYFGEGSWLTVV.